The 18 T cell receptor beta chains below all came from one sample that was sequenced in a study of early T cells in non-severe SARS-CoV-2 infection. TCRdb called the 5' RACE reads again in MiXCR, with one record for every CDR3 protein. Counted here are about 90,000 distinct CDR3 sequences, approximately 12% occurring once; the ten biggest clones make up around 4.8%. The source material was whole blood, sampled at baseline. These receptors were taken from an adult who was a healthcare worker with PCR-confirmed SARS-CoV-2 infection or an uninfected control (not recorded which).

This clonotype was recorded a few times. The chain joins TRBV7-2 to TRBJ2-3; 11 nucleotides agree with TRBD2. Germline V gives CDR1 SGHTA, CDR2 FQGNSA. CDR3 length: 15 residues. Trimming removed 5 bases from V and 8 bases from J; junction bases left unmatched: 9. The CDR3 loop reads CASSALAGEVVTQYF. The CDR3 region has the DNA TGTGCCAGCAGCGCACTAGCGGGAGAGGTTGTTACGCAGTATTTT.

The gene calls are TRBV19 and TRBJ1-5; 7 nucleotides agree with TRBD1. Germline CDR1 LNHDA, CDR2 SQIVND (reference sequence). V was clipped by 10 bases and J by 4 bases; unmatched bases: 13. This CDR3 is built from 15 residues. The CDR3 reads CATRPRDRGNQPQHF. CDR3 in DNA: TGTGCCACCCGTCCTAGGGACAGAGGGAATCAGCCCCAGCATTTT.

This clonotype turned up a few times. The rearrangement uses TRBV9 and TRBJ1-1; D remains ambiguous. CDR1 SGDLS and CDR2 YYNGEE come from the germline V gene. This CDR3 comprises 13 residues. Trimming took off 1 base at V and 1 base at J, with 5 bases between the two ends. Here the CDR3 DNA reads TGTGCCAGCAGCGTATTGTCGAACACTGAAGCTTTCTTT. This translates into CASSVLSNTEAFF.

V is TRBV5-1 and J is TRBJ2-3; TRBD1 might be the D (5 bases). CDR1 is SGHRS and CDR2 is YFSETQ in the germline V gene. This CDR3 comprises 14 residues. V was trimmed by 4 bases and J by 1 base, leaving 10 bases between them. This chain's CDR3 is CASSQDSRTDTQYF. The CDR3 bases are TGCGCCAGCAGCCAAGACAGTCGCACAGATACGCAGTATTTT.

This clonotype came up once. The genes are TRBV30 and TRBJ2-7; D is perhaps TRBD1 (5 bases). The V gene's germline CDR1 is GTSNPN and CDR2 SVGIG (reference sequence). Trimming stripped 3 bases from V and 5 bases from J, with 17 bases between. This CDR3 is 14 amino acids long. CDR3 nucleotide sequence: TGTGCCTGGAGCGCTAGGGGCAGGGTCCACGAGCAGTACTTC. Translated: CAWSARGRVHEQYF.

The chain links TRBV27 to TRBJ1-6; tentatively, D is TRBD1 (6 bases). The CDR3 is 16 residues long. V was trimmed by 8 bases and J by 5 bases, leaving 19 bases between them. CDR1 and CDR2 from the germline V gene are MNHEY and SMNVEV (reference sequence). The CDR3 sequence: CASGGPGTKNNSPLHF. CDR3 DNA sequence: TGTGCCAGCGGGGGACCCGGGACAAAAAATAATTCACCCCTCCACTTT.

In this sample, this clonotype turned up a few times. This chain uses TRBV5-1 with TRBJ2-5; tentatively, D is TRBD1 or TRBD2 (5 bases each). The CDR3 loop spans 15 amino acids. CDR1 is SGHRS, CDR2 YFSETQ, per germline. V was trimmed by 4 bases and J by 1 base, leaving 14 bases between them. The CDR3: CASSPGTQTQETQYF. CDR3 DNA sequence: TGCGCCAGCAGCCCCGGGACCCAAACCCAAGAGACCCAGTACTTC.

The genes are TRBV6-6 and TRBJ2-2; TRBD2 is a possible D gene (6 bases). Per germline, CDR1 MNHNY and CDR2 SVGAGI (reference sequence). The CDR3 totals 15 residues. V was clipped by 4 bases and J by 2 bases, with 11 bases between them. CDR3 amino acids: CASSFGGENTGELFF. The CDR3, as DNA: TGTGCCAGCAGTTTCGGAGGGGAAAACACCGGGGAGCTGTTTTTT.

The chain has TRBV7-9 and TRBJ1-4; a weak D match, TRBD1 (6 bases). Per germline, CDR1 SEHNR and CDR2 FQNEAQ (reference sequence). V lost 11 bases to trimming and J lost 3 bases, with 22 bases between them. The CDR3 contains 16 residues. CDR3 in amino acids: CAATTTGWGPNEKLFF. CDR3 nucleotide sequence: TGTGCCGCCACCACGACAGGATGGGGTCCTAATGAAAAACTGTTTTTT.

This clonotype was counted only a few times. The chain uses TRBV24-1 and TRBJ1-2, with D hard to call. CDR3 size: 11 residues. Trimming shortened V by 3 bases and J by 7 bases, and 5 bases separated the two germline ends. The germline CDR1 and CDR2 sequences are KGHDR and SFDVKD. The CDR3 DNA follows: TGTGCCACCAGTGATCCTGCTGGCTACACCTTC. It is translated as CATSDPAGYTF.

V usage is TRBV14 and J usage is TRBJ2-7; 9 bases are a match to TRBD1. This CDR3 contains 15 residues. Losses at the gene ends were 1 base for V and 4 bases for J; bases not matched to a gene: 5. Germline V lookup: CDR1 SGHDN, CDR2 FVKESK. The CDR3 nucleotides are TGTGCCAGCAGCCAAGGCGGGACAGGGATTTACGAGCAGTACTTC. Translation gives CASSQGGTGIYEQYF.

This sequence joins TRBV2 and TRBJ2-7; D call uncertain. Germline CDR1 is SNHLY and CDR2 is FYNNEI. CDR3 length: 13 residues. V was pared by 4 bases and J by 3 bases, with 10 bases between. The CDR3 coding sequence is TGTGCCAGCAGTGTGAGCAGCAACTACGAGCAGTACTTC. It translates to CASSVSSNYEQYF.

In this sample, this clonotype turned up many times. V is TRBV12-3 or TRBV12-4 and J is TRBJ1-4, with 9 nucleotides matching TRBD1. CDR3 size: 14 residues. V lost 2 bases to trimming and J lost 6 bases; unmatched junction nucleotides: 1. The CDR3 region has the DNA TGTGCCAGCAGTTTAAGGACAGGGGATGAAAAACTGTTTTTT. It yields the protein CASSLRTGDEKLFF.

CDR3 amino acids: CASSHPASGGGISTDTQYF. CDR3 nucleotide sequence: TGTGCCAGCAGCCACCCAGCGTCGGGGGGGGGAATAAGCACAGATACGCAGTATTTT. The V gene is TRBV3-1, the J gene TRBJ2-3; TRBD2 matches at 8 bases. From germline, CDR1 is LGHDT and CDR2 YNNKEL (reference sequence). The J segment lost 0 bases and the V segment lost 3 bases, leaving 14 bases of the junction unmatched. The CDR3 is made up of 19 amino acids.

V gene TRBV5-1 combines with J gene TRBJ2-5, with 13 nucleotides matching TRBD2. CDR3 length: 21 residues. After removal of 4 bases from V and 4 bases from J, the junction contained 22 bases not matched to a gene. Germline V CDR1 and CDR2: SGHRS, YFSETQ. The CDR3 is CASSEQPRRTGLAGEGETQYF. CDR3 coding DNA: TGCGCCAGCAGCGAGCAACCGCGCCGGACTGGACTAGCGGGAGAAGGAGAGACCCAGTACTTC.

This clonotype was recorded at least ten times. The chain couples TRBV2 to TRBJ1-5; D is possibly TRBD1 (6 bases). Germline CDR1 reads SNHLY; CDR2 reads FYNNEI. This CDR3 has 14 residues. The ends were cut back, 6 bases at V and 1 base at J, with 10 bases in the middle. In nucleotides, the CDR3 is TGTGCCAGCAGGACAGGTTTGAGCAATCAGCCCCAGCATTTT. Residues: CASRTGLSNQPQHF. Drawing the rest from reference TRBV2 and TRBJ1-5, the complete variable domain is EPEVTQTPSHQVTQMGQEVILRCVPISNHLYFYWYRQILGQKVEFLVSFYNNEISEKSEIFDDQFSVERPDGSNFTLKIRSTKLEDSAMYFCASRTGLSNQPQHFGDGTRLSIL.

This clonotype was observed at least ten times. The gene calls are TRBV7-3 and TRBJ2-1; no clear D. The germline V gene encodes CDR1 SGHTA and CDR2 FQGTGA. The CDR3 is made up of 13 amino acids. V was cut by 5 bases and J by 4 bases, with 9 bases left in between. In DNA, the CDR3 is TGTGCCAGCAGCCTCGACCCGTACAATGAGCAGTTCTTC. Translation: CASSLDPYNEQFF.

The chain couples TRBV30 to TRBJ2-2, with no clear D. Germline assignment: CDR1 GTSNPN and CDR2 SVGIG (reference sequence). The CDR3 runs 11 residues. With 5 bases removed from V and 4 bases from J, the gap between germline ends came to 5 bases. CDR3 DNA: TGTGCCTGGCGCGCCACCGGGGAGCTGTTTTTT. It is translated as CAWRATGELFF. The full variable domain, rest sourced from reference TRBV30 and TRBJ2-2, is SQTIHQWPATLVQPVGSPLSLECTVEGTSNPNLYWYRQAAGRGLQLLFYSVGIGQISSEVPQNLSASRPQDRQFILSSKKLLLSDSGFYLCAWRATGELFFGEGSRLTVL.